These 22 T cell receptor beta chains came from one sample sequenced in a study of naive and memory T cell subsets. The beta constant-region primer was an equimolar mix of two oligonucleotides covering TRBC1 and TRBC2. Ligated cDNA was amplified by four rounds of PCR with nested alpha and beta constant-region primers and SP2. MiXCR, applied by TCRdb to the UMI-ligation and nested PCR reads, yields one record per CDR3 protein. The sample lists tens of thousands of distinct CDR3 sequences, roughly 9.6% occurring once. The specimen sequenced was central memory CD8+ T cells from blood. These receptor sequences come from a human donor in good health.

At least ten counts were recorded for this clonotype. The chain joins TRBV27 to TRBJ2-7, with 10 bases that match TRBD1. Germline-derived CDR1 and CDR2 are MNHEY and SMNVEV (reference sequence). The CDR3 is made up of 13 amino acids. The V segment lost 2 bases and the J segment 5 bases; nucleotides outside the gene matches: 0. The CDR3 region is CASSLGTGDEQYF. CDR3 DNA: TGTGCCAGCAGTTTAGGGACAGGGGACGAGCAGTACTTC.

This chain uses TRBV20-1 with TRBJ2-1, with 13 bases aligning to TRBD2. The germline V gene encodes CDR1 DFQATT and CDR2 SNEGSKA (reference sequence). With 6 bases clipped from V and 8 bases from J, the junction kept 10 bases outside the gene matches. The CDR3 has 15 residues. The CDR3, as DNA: TGCAGTGCCGAAGCACTAGCGGGAGGGTCCGATGAGCAGTTCTTC. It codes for CSAEALAGGSDEQFF.

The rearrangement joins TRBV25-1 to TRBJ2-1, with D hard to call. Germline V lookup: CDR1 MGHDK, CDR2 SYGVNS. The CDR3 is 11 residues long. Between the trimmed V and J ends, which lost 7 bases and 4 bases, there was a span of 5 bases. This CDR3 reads CASIQYNEQFF. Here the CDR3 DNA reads TGTGCCAGCATACAGTACAATGAGCAGTTCTTC.

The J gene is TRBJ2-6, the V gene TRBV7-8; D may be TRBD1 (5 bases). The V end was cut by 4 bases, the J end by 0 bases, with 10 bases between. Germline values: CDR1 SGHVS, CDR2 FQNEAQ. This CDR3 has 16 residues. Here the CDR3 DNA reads TGTGCCAGCAGCTCGAACACAGGCTCTGGGGCCAACGTCCTGACTTTC. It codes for CASSSNTGSGANVLTF.

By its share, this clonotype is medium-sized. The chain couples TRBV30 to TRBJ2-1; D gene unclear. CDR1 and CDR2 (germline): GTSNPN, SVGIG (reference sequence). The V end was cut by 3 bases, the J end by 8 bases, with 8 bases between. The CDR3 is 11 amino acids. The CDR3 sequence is CAWRVYHEQFF. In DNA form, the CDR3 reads TGTGCCTGGAGGGTTTACCATGAGCAGTTCTTC.

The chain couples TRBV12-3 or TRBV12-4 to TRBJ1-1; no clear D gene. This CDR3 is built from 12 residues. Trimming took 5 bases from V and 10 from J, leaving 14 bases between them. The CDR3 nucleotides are TGTGCCAGCAGTCCGGACGCCCTGCTAGCTTTCTTT. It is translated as CASSPDALLAFF.

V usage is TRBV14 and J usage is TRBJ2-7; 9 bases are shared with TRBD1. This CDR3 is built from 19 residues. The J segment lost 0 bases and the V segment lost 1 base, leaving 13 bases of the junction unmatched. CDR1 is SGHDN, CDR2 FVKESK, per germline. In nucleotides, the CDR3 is TGTGCCAGCAGCCAAGTGATCGGACAGGGGAGAGGGACCTCCTACGAGCAGTACTTC. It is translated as CASSQVIGQGRGTSYEQYF.

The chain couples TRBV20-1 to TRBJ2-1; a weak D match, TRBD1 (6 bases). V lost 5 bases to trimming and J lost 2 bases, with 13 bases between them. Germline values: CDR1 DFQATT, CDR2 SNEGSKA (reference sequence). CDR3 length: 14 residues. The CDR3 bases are TGCAGTGCTGTACAGGGTAGGACCTACAATGAGCAGTTCTTC. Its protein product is CSAVQGRTYNEQFF.

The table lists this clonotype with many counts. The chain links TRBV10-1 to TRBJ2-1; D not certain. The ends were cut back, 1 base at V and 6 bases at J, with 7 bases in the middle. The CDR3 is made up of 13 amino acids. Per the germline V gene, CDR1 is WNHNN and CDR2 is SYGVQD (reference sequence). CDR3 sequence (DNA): TGCGCCAGCAGTGAGTTCAGATCCAATGAGCAGTTCTTC. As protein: CASSEFRSNEQFF.

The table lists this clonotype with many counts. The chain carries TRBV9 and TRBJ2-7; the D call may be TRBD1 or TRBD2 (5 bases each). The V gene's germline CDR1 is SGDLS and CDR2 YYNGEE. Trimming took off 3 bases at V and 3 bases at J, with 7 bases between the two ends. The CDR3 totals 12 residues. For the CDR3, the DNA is TGTGCCAGCAGCGGGGACGGCTACGAGCAGTACTTC. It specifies CASSGDGYEQYF.

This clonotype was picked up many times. CDR3 sequence reads: CASRLEPSYNEQFF. Here the CDR3 DNA reads TGTGCCAGCAGGCTAGAGCCGAGCTACAATGAGCAGTTCTTC. The chain recombines TRBV28 with TRBJ2-1; D uncertain. CDR1 MDHEN and CDR2 SYDVKM come from the germline V gene. This CDR3 is built from 14 residues. V was shortened by 6 bases and J by 3 bases, with 12 bases between the two germline ends. Full variable domain (rest looked up from reference TRBV28 and TRBJ2-1): DVKVTQSSRYLVKRTGEKVFLECVQDMDHENMFWYRQDPGLGLRLIYFSYDVKMKEKGDIPEGYSVSREKKERFSLILESASTNQTSMYLCASRLEPSYNEQFFGPGTRLTVL.

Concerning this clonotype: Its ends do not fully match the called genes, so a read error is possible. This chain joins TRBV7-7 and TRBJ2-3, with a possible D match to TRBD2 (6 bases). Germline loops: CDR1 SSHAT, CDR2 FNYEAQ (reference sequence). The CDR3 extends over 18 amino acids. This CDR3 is CASSRGASSGLTTDTQYF. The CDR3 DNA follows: TGTGCTAGCAGCCGGGGTGCATCAAGCGGGCTTACCACAGATACGCAGTATTTT.

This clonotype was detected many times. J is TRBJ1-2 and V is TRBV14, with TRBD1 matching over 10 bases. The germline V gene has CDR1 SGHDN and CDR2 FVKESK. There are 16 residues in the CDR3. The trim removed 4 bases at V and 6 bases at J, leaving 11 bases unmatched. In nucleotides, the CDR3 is TGTGCCAGCAGCCTCCGGGACAGGGGATTTACGGATGGCTACACCTTC. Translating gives CASSLRDRGFTDGYTF.

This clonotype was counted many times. CDR3 sequence reads: CASGLVLTGLPEAFF. CDR3 nucleotides: TGTGCTAGTGGTTTGGTATTGACAGGGTTACCTGAAGCTTTCTTT. J is TRBJ1-1 and V is TRBV12-5, with TRBD1 identical over 7 bases. The CDR3 runs to 15 residues. V shed 0 bases, J shed 6 bases, and the junction held 7 bases outside the gene matches. Germline lookup yields CDR1 LGHNT and CDR2 FRNRAP. Full variable domain (remainder filled in from reference TRBV12-5 and TRBJ1-1): DARVTQTPRHKVTEMGQEVTMRCQPILGHNTVFWYRQTMMQGLELLAYFRNRAPLDDSGMPKDRFSAEMPDATLATLKIQPSEPRDSAVYFCASGLVLTGLPEAFFGQGTRLTVV.

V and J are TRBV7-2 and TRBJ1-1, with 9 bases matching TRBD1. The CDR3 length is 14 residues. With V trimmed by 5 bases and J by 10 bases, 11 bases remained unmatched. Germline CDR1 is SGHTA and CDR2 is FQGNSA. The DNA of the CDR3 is TGTGCCAGCAGCCCGAATACAGGGGGCGAGTCAGCTTTCTTT. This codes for CASSPNTGGESAFF.

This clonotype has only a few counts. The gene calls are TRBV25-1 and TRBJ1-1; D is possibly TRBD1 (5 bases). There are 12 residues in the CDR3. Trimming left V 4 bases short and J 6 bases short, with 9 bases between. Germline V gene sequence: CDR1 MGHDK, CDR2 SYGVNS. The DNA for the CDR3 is TGTGCCAGCAGTGGACAAGGGGCTGAAGCTTTCTTT. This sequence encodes CASSGQGAEAFF.

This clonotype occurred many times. The CDR3 DNA reads TGTGCCAGCAGTTACGGGACCACCACAGATACGCAGTATTTT. This sequence encodes CASSYGTTTDTQYF. The V and J genes are TRBV6-2 or TRBV6-3 and TRBJ2-3, with D perhaps given as TRBD1 or TRBD2 (5 bases each). The CDR3 has 14 amino acids. Germline V gene sequence: CDR1 MNHEY, CDR2 SVGEGT. Deletions cut 2 bases from V and 2 bases from J, with 8 bases between.

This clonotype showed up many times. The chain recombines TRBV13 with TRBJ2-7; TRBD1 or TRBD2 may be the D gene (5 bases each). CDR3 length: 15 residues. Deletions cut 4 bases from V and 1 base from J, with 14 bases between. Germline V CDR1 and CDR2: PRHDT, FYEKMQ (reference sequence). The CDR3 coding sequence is TGTGCCAGCAGCTCTGGGACGACAGAGTCCTACGAGCAGTACTTC. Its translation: CASSSGTTESYEQYF.

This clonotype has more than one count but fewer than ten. The CDR3 nucleotides are TGTGCCAGCAGTGGCCCGGACCCCAGCAATGAGCAGTTCTTC. It translates to CASSGPDPSNEQFF. The chain joins TRBV6-4 to TRBJ2-1; no definite D call. Trimming removed 4 bases at V and 6 bases at J, with 13 bases between. Germline assignment: CDR1 MRHNA and CDR2 SNTAGT. There are 14 residues in the CDR3.

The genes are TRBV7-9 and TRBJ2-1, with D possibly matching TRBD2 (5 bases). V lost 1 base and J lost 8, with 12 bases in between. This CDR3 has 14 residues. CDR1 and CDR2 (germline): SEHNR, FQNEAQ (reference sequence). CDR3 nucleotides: TGTGCCAGCAGCTTAGGGGCGGAGGTAGATGAGCAGTTCTTC. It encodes CASSLGAEVDEQFF.

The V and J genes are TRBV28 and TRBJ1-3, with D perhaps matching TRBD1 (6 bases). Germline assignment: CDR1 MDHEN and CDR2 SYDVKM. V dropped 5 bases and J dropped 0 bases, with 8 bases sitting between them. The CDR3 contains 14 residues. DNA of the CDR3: TGTGCCAGCAGTCACAGGGTCTCTGGAAACACCATATATTTT. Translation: CASSHRVSGNTIYF.

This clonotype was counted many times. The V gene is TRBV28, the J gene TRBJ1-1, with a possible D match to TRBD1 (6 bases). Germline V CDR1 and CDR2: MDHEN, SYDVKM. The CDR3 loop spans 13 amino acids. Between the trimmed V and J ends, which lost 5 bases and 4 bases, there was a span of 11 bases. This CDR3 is CASSPGEFTEAFF. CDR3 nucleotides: TGTGCCAGCAGTCCAGGGGAATTCACTGAAGCTTTCTTT.